The clone carrying this T cell receptor beta chain appeared once. Methods used by the authors: Reference gene primer amplification in the assay estimated nucleated cell counts. The data were produced by immunoSEQ multiplex PCR, yet TCRdb's version contains in-frame clones alone and is incomplete. V and J calls plus clone size are reproduced from that table; the DNA served to infer D and trimming. The sample includes approximately 240,000 clones, under 90% seen only once; the top ten take roughly 5%. The sample comes from a study of blood T cell repertoires in COVID-19. Study information: Collection of acute and convalescent COVID-19 samples took place in the United States, Italy and Spain. T cells, B-cell-depleted T cells, or PBMCs provided the cDNA or gDNA that served as material.

The CDR3 is 15 amino acids. The V gene lost 0 bases and the J gene lost 7 bases, with 11 bases spanning the gap. Germline values: CDR1 SGHRS, CDR2 YFSETQ. Source material: peripheral blood. The chain has TRBV5-1 and TRBJ1-6, with D possibly matching TRBD1 (6 bases). This clonotype was sampled from a woman aged 55-70 years who had recovered from COVID-19. As DNA, the CDR3 is TGCGCCAGCAGCTTGGGGAACAGGGACAATTCACCCCTCCACTTT. Residues: CASSLGNRDNSPLHF.